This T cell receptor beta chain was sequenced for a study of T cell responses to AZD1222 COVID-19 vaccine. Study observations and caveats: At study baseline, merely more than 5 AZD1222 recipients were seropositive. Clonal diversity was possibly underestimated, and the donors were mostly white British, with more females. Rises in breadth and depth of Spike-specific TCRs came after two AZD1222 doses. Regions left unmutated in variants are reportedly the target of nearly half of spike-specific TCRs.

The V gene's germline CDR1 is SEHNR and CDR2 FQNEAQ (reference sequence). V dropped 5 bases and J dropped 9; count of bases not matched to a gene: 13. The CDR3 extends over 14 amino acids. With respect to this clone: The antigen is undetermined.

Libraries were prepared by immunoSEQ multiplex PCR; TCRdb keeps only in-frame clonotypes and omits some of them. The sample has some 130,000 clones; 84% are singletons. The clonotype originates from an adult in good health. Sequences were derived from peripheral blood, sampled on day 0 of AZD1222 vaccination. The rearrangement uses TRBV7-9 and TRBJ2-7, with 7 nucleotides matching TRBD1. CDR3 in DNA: TGTGCCAGCAGCCACGGCCCTACAGGGGTTGGGCAGTACTTC. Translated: CASSHGPTGVGQYF.